This record covers a single TCR beta chain. It lacks a known antigen. It has no much larger one-base neighbor in the sample; base qualities were not kept. Ficoll-Paque density gradient centrifugation was the method used to isolate PBMCs. The data derive from a study of T-cell memory formation after mild COVID-19 (dated by TCRdb to the early 2020s). About the full investigation: TCR sequence clusters from the two donors were largely donor specific. Longitudinal TCRalpha and TCRbeta repertoire sequencing tracked T-cell clones expanding and contracting after mild COVID-19 in a couple of donors. Two young, previously healthy adult volunteers, one female and one male, were included in the cohort.

For sequencing, an Illumina NovaSeq 6000 was employed. cDNA libraries for TCRalpha and TCRbeta were prepared by 5'RACE using constant-segment primers, with sample barcodes and unique molecular identifiers added. Trizol reagent was used to extract RNA from every sample. Library amplification was performed in two PCR steps, and a second sample barcode and Illumina TruSeq adapters were introduced in the second step. The libraries were sequenced on an Illumina NovaSeq using 2 x 150 bp paired-end reads. The authors processed their data as follows. Demultiplexing of reads and collapsing into UMI-guided consensus sequences were performed with migec v1.2.7. With mixcr v2.1.11, UMI consensuses were aligned to TRA and TRB V and J templates and assembled into clonotypes. Expanded or contracted clonotypes were those called significant by both edgeR and NoisET, with noise models trained on biological replicates. For edgeR calls, the cutoffs were a false discovery rate-adjusted p below 0.01 and a log2 fold-change threshold of 1. PCA with hierarchical clustering of max-normalized trajectories of the 1000 most abundant clonotypes was used as exploratory dynamics analysis. The CD4 or CD8 phenotype of responding clones was assigned using the separately sequenced CD4+ and CD8+ repertoires. The public reads were quality trimmed at Q25 with fastp and then assembled into clones with MiXCR by TCRdb, keeping productive beta chains. Every entry covers one CDR3 protein and lists the most common genes and DNA from its rows. The V and J calls come from TCRdb's annotation, not from the publication. The sample profile shows roughly 400,000 distinct CDR3 sequences; under 20% of them were found once. The top ten constitute 20% to 25% of the sample.

Study-level results and caveats: The second-wave clones that peaked on day 37 were not confirmed to be SARS-CoV-2 specific. Clones contracting from day 15 to 85 had balanced CD4/CD8 phenotypes, while a second wave expanding from day 15 to 37 was biased towards CD4+. Some responding clones were detected in pre-infection memory, suggesting pre-existing cross-reactive memory T cells joined the SARS-CoV-2 response. Contracting CD4+ clones were found mainly in CM and EM memory subsets, while CD8+ clones were enriched in EMRA. Only a couple of mild cases were covered by the study, and larger cohorts that include severe cases with pre-infection samples were considered necessary.

Taken from the germline V gene, the CDR1 and CDR2 loops are SGHTA and FQGNSA. Deletion took 4 bases off V and 3 bases off J, with a span of 10 bases between the germline ends. The CDR3 runs 13 amino acids, cysteine and phenylalanine included. Left in the record is the CDR3 DNA by itself, 39 bases read in frame from the first base. The source is a man between 18 and 29 years old who had mild COVID-19 (a few samples of this study predate the infection). The sample titles of this study are shuffled in the database, so cell type and time point are left out; the donor was told from shared clones. This chain joins TRBV7-2 to TRBJ2-7, with the identity of the D gene unclear. The sequenced sample consisted of PBMCs or a T cell subset sorted from them (not recorded which). The DNA reads as follows: TGTGCCAGCAGCTCGTACTTAGACTACGAGCAGTACTTC. Protein translation: CASSSYLDYEQYF.